Shown below are 20 T cell receptor beta chains from a single sample sequenced in a study of shared clonotypes between healthy human individuals. The data were produced by immunoSEQ multiplex PCR, yet TCRdb's version contains in-frame clones alone and is incomplete. The repertoire holds around 100,000 clones, with roughly 66% as singletons. The sample was memory CD8+ T cells sorted from blood. As to subset: CD45RO+ cells pooled with CCR7-negative TemRA cells. The origin of the receptors is a woman aged 25 to 45 in good health.

The V and J genes are TRBV5-1 and TRBJ2-3; 10 bases align to TRBD2. Per germline, CDR1 SGHRS and CDR2 YFSETQ. The CDR3 runs to 17 residues. V lost 0 bases to trimming and J lost 5 bases; unmatched junction nucleotides: 9. The CDR3 loop reads CASSLAPLAGVGDTQYF. CDR3 coding DNA: TGCGCCAGCAGCTTGGCTCCGCTAGCGGGAGTGGGAGATACGCAGTATTTT.

This chain connects TRBV19 to TRBJ1-5; a possible D gene is TRBD1 (5 bases). The CDR3 totals 16 residues. V gave up 1 base and J gave up 0 bases, with 10 bases separating them. CDR1 LNHDA and CDR2 SQIVND come from the germline V gene (reference sequence). CDR3 residues: CASSIVGHNSNQPQHF. CDR3 sequence (DNA): TGTGCCAGTAGTATAGTAGGACACAATAGCAATCAGCCCCAGCATTTT.

The J gene is TRBJ2-7, the V gene TRBV4-2; TRBD2 aligns across 9 bases. This CDR3 has 14 residues. Trimming at V came to 5 bases and at J to 2 bases, leaving 4 bases not matched to a gene. Germline V gene data show CDR1 as LGHNA and CDR2 as YNFKEQ. The CDR3 DNA reads as TGTGCCAGCAGCGAGCTAGCGGGGCCCTACGAGCAGTACTTC. Its protein is CASSELAGPYEQYF.

This clone was seen a single time. The chain carries TRBV6-1 and TRBJ2-2, with TRBD2 matching over 7 bases. Germline CDR1 is MNHNS and CDR2 is SASEGT. V was pared by 7 bases and J by 4 bases, with 3 bases of the junction left unmatched. This CDR3 has 13 amino acids. The CDR3 reads CASTGGGTGELFF. For the CDR3, the DNA is TGTGCCAGCACGGGAGGTGGCACCGGGGAGCTGTTTTTT.

The chain employs TRBV4-1 and TRBJ2-1; 7 bases map to TRBD2. CDR3 length equals 18 residues. Unmatched junction bases numbered 16, after V lost 5 bases and J lost 3 bases. Germline CDR1 reads MGHRA; CDR2 reads YSYEKL. The CDR3 protein is CASSFPRSGREFYNEQFF. Here the CDR3 DNA reads TGCGCCAGCAGCTTCCCCCGCTCGGGGCGGGAGTTCTACAATGAGCAGTTCTTC.

This clone was counted only a few times. The rearrangement links TRBV19 to TRBJ1-5; TRBD1 agrees at 7 bases. This CDR3 is 16 amino acids long. In germline, CDR1 is LNHDA, CDR2 SQIVND (reference sequence). J was trimmed by 3 bases and V by 7 bases; bases with no gene match: 12. CDR3 nucleotides: TGTGCCAGTAATAAACCCGGGACAGACCCCAATCAGCCCCAGCATTTT. Residues: CASNKPGTDPNQPQHF.

The V gene is TRBV4-1, the J gene TRBJ2-5; D not resolved. CDR3 length equals 16 residues. Germline lookup yields CDR1 MGHRA and CDR2 YSYEKL. V shed 2 bases and J shed 0 bases, with 13 bases lying between them. CDR3 coding DNA: TGCGCCAGCAGCCAACCCCGACACGGGTACCAAGAGACCCAGTACTTC. This translates into CASSQPRHGYQETQYF.

This chain uses TRBV16 with TRBJ1-4, with TRBD1 as a possible D gene (5 bases). The CDR3 runs 16 residues. V shed 5 bases and J shed 2 bases, with 15 bases lying between them. CDR1 KGHSY and CDR2 FQNENV come from the germline V gene. The CDR3 DNA reads as TGTGCCAGCAGCTTACTTCACAGGACCACTAATGAAAAACTGTTTTTT. Protein product: CASSLLHRTTNEKLFF.

V usage is TRBV7-8 and J usage is TRBJ2-7, with 12 nucleotides matching TRBD2. The V gene's germline CDR1 is SGHVS and CDR2 FQNEAQ. The trim removed 5 bases at V and 5 bases at J, leaving 19 bases unmatched. The CDR3 runs to 19 residues. The CDR3 region is CASSTRVRVHTSGRHEQYF. The CDR3, as DNA: TGTGCCAGCAGCACTAGGGTCCGGGTTCACACTAGCGGGAGGCACGAGCAGTACTTC.

This clone was observed a single time. J is TRBJ2-4 and V is TRBV4-2; D tentatively reads TRBD1 or TRBD2 (5 bases each). Germline CDR1 and CDR2: LGHNA and YNFKEQ. V was clipped by 0 bases and J by 1 base, with 10 bases between them. The CDR3 totals 16 residues. In DNA, the CDR3 is TGTGCCAGCAGCCAAGATGGGACCCCTGCCAAAAACATTCAGTACTTC. Amino acid sequence: CASSQDGTPAKNIQYF.

The gene calls are TRBV2 and TRBJ2-7, with D possibly being TRBD1 or TRBD2 (5 bases each). With 5 bases removed from V and 2 bases from J, the gap between germline ends came to 25 bases. Germline V gene sequence: CDR1 SNHLY, CDR2 FYNNEI. This CDR3 comprises 18 residues. In DNA form, the CDR3 reads TGTGCCAGCAGTTCTCGAATCCGGGACCCCAGACCCCCCTACGAGCAGTACTTC. Translated: CASSSRIRDPRPPYEQYF.

The rearrangement joins TRBV25-1 to TRBJ2-3, with 9 bases aligning to TRBD2. The V and J ends lost 8 bases and 5 bases, in that order; junction bases with no gene match: 11. The CDR3 extends over 15 amino acids. CDR1 MGHDK and CDR2 SYGVNS come from the germline V gene. The DNA of the CDR3 is TGTGCCAGCCGAACTAGCGGGCAGGTGGGAGATACGCAGTATTTT. This encodes CASRTSGQVGDTQYF. Using reference TRBV25-1 and TRBJ2-3 for the parts outside the CDR3, the full variable domain is EADIYQTPRYLVIGTGKKITLECSQTMGHDKMYWYQQDPGMELHLIHYSYGVNSTEKGDLSSESTVSRIRTEHFPLTLESARPSHTSQYLCASRTSGQVGDTQYFGPGTRLTVL.

V and J are TRBV18 and TRBJ1-4; D is undetermined. This CDR3 has 16 residues. Germline assignment: CDR1 KGHSH and CDR2 LQKENI. V gave up 1 base and J gave up 2 bases, with 11 bases separating them. CDR3 nucleotide sequence: TGTGCCAGCTCACCACAACTCACGGCGACTAATGAAAAACTGTTTTTT. This encodes CASSPQLTATNEKLFF.

This clone was found a few times. The V call is TRBV28, the J call TRBJ1-1; 7 positions agree with TRBD1. This CDR3 comprises 17 residues. J gave up 4 bases and V 1 base, and 12 bases lay outside the gene matches. CDR1 is MDHEN and CDR2 is SYDVKM in the germline V gene. The CDR3 sequence: CASSLLTGNRGGTEAFF. The CDR3 nucleotides are TGTGCCAGCAGTTTATTGACGGGCAACAGGGGAGGCACTGAAGCTTTCTTT.

The chain carries TRBV5-4 and TRBJ1-5; possibly TRBD1 for D (5 bases). Germline V CDR1 and CDR2: SGHNT, YYREEE (reference sequence). V lost 0 bases and J lost 1, with 5 bases in between. The CDR3 loop spans 14 amino acids. The CDR3 loop is CASSLDRSNQPQHF. CDR3 in DNA: TGTGCCAGCAGCTTGGACAGGAGCAATCAGCCCCAGCATTTT.

This clone was picked up a small number of times. The chain uses TRBV28 and TRBJ2-7; D gene uncertain. The CDR3 covers 17 residues. The V and J ends lost 7 bases and 3 bases respectively, with 25 bases between them. Germline V CDR1 and CDR2: MDHEN, SYDVKM. In DNA form, the CDR3 reads TGTGCCAGCACCCTCCGAGGTTACTACCTACCGGTCTACGAGCAGTACTTC. Its translation is CASTLRGYYLPVYEQYF.

This clone has a handful of counts. The chain combines TRBV25-1 with TRBJ2-5; 8 bases match TRBD1. The J call is in doubt because the DNA end fits TRBJ2-7 better. Germline CDR1 and CDR2: MGHDK and SYGVNS. This CDR3 is 12 amino acids long. The CDR3 DNA sequence: TGTGCCAGCACGACAGGGGTGTACGAGCAGTACTTC. Its translation is CASTTGVYEQYF.

The chain combines TRBV28 with TRBJ2-2; 11 positions agree with TRBD1. Germline V lookup: CDR1 MDHEN, CDR2 SYDVKM. Germline trimming cut 4 bases from V and 7 bases from J; bases unmatched to any gene: 8. The CDR3 is 16 amino acids. The chain's CDR3 is CASSYPGQGVNGELFF. The CDR3 DNA is TGTGCCAGCAGTTACCCGGGACAGGGGGTGAACGGGGAGCTGTTTTTT.

With respect to this clone: Other DNA sequences in the sample encode the same CDR3. As DNA, the CDR3 is TGTGCCAGCAGCCCCCGTGGGGGCAGCTCCTACAATGAGCAGTTCTTC. This gives the protein CASSPRGGSSYNEQFF. This rearrangement joins TRBV7-9 to TRBJ2-1, with a tentative D call TRBD1 (6 bases). V lost 5 bases to trimming and J lost 0 bases, with 14 bases between them. The CDR3 length is 16 residues. Germline V lookup: CDR1 SEHNR, CDR2 FQNEAQ (reference sequence).

This clone occurred many times. The chain links TRBV28 to TRBJ2-5; possibly TRBD2 for D (5 bases). V lost 3 bases and J lost 2, with 10 bases in between. The CDR3 extends over 14 amino acids. Per the germline V gene, CDR1 is MDHEN and CDR2 is SYDVKM. The CDR3 region has the DNA TGTGCCAGCAGTTTGAGCGGTGGGCAAGAGACCCAGTACTTC. Its translation is CASSLSGGQETQYF.